The 30 T cell receptor beta chains reported below all come from one sample, sequenced in a study of T cell responses to AZD1222 COVID-19 vaccine. Libraries were prepared by immunoSEQ multiplex PCR; TCRdb keeps only in-frame clonotypes and omits some of them. The data contain 100,000 to 150,000 clones, around 87% of them singletons. Material: peripheral blood, obtained on day 0 of AZD1222 vaccination. The receptor set was obtained from an adult in good health.

J is TRBJ1-1 and V is TRBV5-4; 9 nucleotides match TRBD1. Germline V lookup: CDR1 SGHNT, CDR2 YYREEE (reference sequence). CDR3 size: 15 residues. V lost 3 bases to trimming and J lost 1 base; unmatched junction nucleotides: 4. The CDR3 reads CASSSWDRENTEAFF. Here the CDR3 DNA reads TGTGCCAGCAGCTCATGGGACAGGGAGAACACTGAAGCTTTCTTT.

DNA of the CDR3: TGTGCCAGCAGTTTTAACGAGCAGTACTTC. It encodes CASSFNEQYF. The rearrangement joins TRBV28 to TRBJ2-7; D is ambiguous. This CDR3 has 10 amino acids. The germline CDR1 and CDR2 sequences are MDHEN and SYDVKM. V was cut by 3 bases and J by 5 bases, with 2 bases left in between.

The chain employs TRBV7-2 and TRBJ1-6, with D maybe TRBD1 (6 bases). The V end was cut by 1 base, the J end by 7 bases, with 14 bases between. CDR3 size: 16 residues. CDR1 SGHTA and CDR2 FQGNSA come from the germline V gene. In DNA, the CDR3 is TGTGCCAGCAGCTTAGTTGGGGGACAAAGGAATTCACCCCTCCACTTT. Translation gives CASSLVGGQRNSPLHF.

The chain combines TRBV1 with TRBJ2-7; the D call TRBD2 from the table was never checked on the DNA. TRBV1 is deemed a pseudogene. The CDR3 sequence is 12 residues long. CDR3 protein: CTPGGGSYEQYF. CDR3 DNA sequence: TGCACCCCCGGGGGGGGCTCCTACGAGCAGTACTTC.

J is TRBJ2-3 and V is TRBV3-1 (or the pseudogene TRBV3-2); TRBD2 aligns across 9 bases. This CDR3 is built from 16 residues. Germline trimming cut 1 base from V and 1 base from J; bases unmatched to any gene: 3. CDR1 is LGHDT and CDR2 is YNNKEL in the germline V gene (reference sequence). The CDR3 sequence is CASSQGRLAGTDTQYF. The CDR3 nucleotides read TGTGCCAGCAGCCAAGGTCGACTAGCGGGCACAGATACGCAGTATTTT.

The chain has TRBV29-1 and TRBJ1-2, with D unresolved. Per the germline V gene, CDR1 is SQVTM and CDR2 is ANQGSEA. The CDR3 sequence is 16 residues long. The germline V and J ends were trimmed by 0 bases and 3 bases, with 17 bases remaining between them. For the CDR3, the DNA is TGCAGCGTTGAAGATATATCGGCCGCCACCTACTATGGCTACACCTTC. Protein product: CSVEDISAATYYGYTF.

V and J are TRBV7-8 and TRBJ1-5; TRBD1 matches at 8 bases. CDR3 length: 15 amino acids. The V gene's germline CDR1 is SGHVS and CDR2 FQNEAQ. J was trimmed by 4 bases and V by 5 bases; bases with no gene match: 7. The DNA of the CDR3 is TGTGCCAGCAGCCTAGGACAGGGACTAAATCAGCCCCAGCATTTT. Its protein is CASSLGQGLNQPQHF.

V and J are TRBV6-2 or TRBV6-3 and TRBJ2-3; D uncertain. The CDR3 runs 15 residues. The germline V and J ends were trimmed by 6 bases and 2 bases, with 15 bases remaining between them. Looked up from germline, CDR1 is MNHEY and CDR2 is SVGEGT. DNA for the CDR3: TGTGCCAGCAGCCTACTGGGCTCCTACACAGATACGCAGTATTTT. The encoded protein is CASSLLGSYTDTQYF.

The V call is TRBV14, the J call TRBJ2-1, with TRBD2 as a possible D gene (5 bases). Germline V gene lookup returns CDR1 SGHDN and CDR2 FVKESK. The CDR3 length is 15 residues. The V end lost 0 bases, the J end lost 5 bases, and 11 bases lay between the germline ends. DNA for the CDR3: TGTGCCAGCAGCCAAGATCGGACTCGAAACAATGAGCAGTTCTTC. This codes for CASSQDRTRNNEQFF.

The chain links TRBV10-3 to TRBJ1-5; 9 bases align to TRBD1. V shed 3 bases and J 2 bases; nucleotides not matched to a gene: 5. Germline V lookup: CDR1 ENHRY, CDR2 SYGVKD. The CDR3 is 16 residues long. CDR3: CAISDLDRGGNQPQHF. The DNA for the CDR3 is TGTGCCATCAGTGATCTGGACAGGGGAGGCAATCAGCCCCAGCATTTT.

The J gene is TRBJ1-4, the V gene TRBV6-5; D remains ambiguous. The CDR3 runs 13 residues. Trimming took 2 bases from V and 7 from J, leaving 8 bases between them. Looked up from germline, CDR1 is MNHEY and CDR2 is SVGAGI. The CDR3 spells CASSYLGSEKLFF. The CDR3 coding sequence is TGTGCCAGCAGTTACCTAGGGAGTGAAAAACTGTTTTTT.

The chain has TRBV28 and TRBJ1-2, with D tentatively TRBD1 (5 bases). CDR3 length: 12 residues. CDR1 is MDHEN and CDR2 is SYDVKM in the germline V gene. V lost 6 bases and J 5 bases, leaving 10 bases between the germline ends. CDR3 sequence (DNA): TGTGCCAGCAGGCCCGGGGGTTATGGCTACACCTTC. Its translation: CASRPGGYGYTF.

This clone was counted a single time. The chain carries TRBV28 and TRBJ1-5, with 10 bases aligning to TRBD1. Germline V lookup: CDR1 MDHEN, CDR2 SYDVKM. The CDR3 spans 16 residues. Unmatched junction bases numbered 10, after V lost 5 bases and J lost 6 bases. CDR3 nucleotide sequence: TGTGCCAGCAGTCCTCCCGGGACAGGGGACCTTCAGCCCCAGCATTTT. Its protein product is CASSPPGTGDLQPQHF.

The chain recombines TRBV12-3 or TRBV12-4 with TRBJ2-7; D is undetermined. The CDR3 is 12 amino acids. Deletions cut 7 bases from V and 6 bases from J, with 13 bases between. The CDR3 loop reads CASTFPGREQYF. CDR3 nucleotide sequence: TGTGCCAGCACCTTCCCGGGTCGCGAGCAGTACTTC.

The genes are TRBV7-2 and TRBJ2-3; 14 bases line up with TRBD2. J gave up 4 bases and V 0 bases, and 3 bases lay outside the gene matches. This CDR3 has 17 amino acids. Germline-derived CDR1 and CDR2 are SGHTA and FQGNSA. The CDR3 DNA sequence: TGTGCCAGCAGCTTAGCCCGACTAGCGGGAGGGGCAGATACGCAGTATTTT. Its protein product is CASSLARLAGGADTQYF.

This clone was observed once. The chain combines TRBV5-1 with TRBJ2-4; 10 nucleotides match TRBD2. CDR1 is SGHRS, CDR2 YFSETQ, per germline. Unmatched junction bases numbered 4, after V lost 3 bases and J lost 7 bases. The CDR3 runs to 14 residues. Here the CDR3 reads CASSSLAGVNIQYF. The CDR3 DNA is TGCGCCAGCAGCTCGCTAGCGGGGGTGAACATTCAGTACTTC.

The chain is built from TRBV2 and TRBJ2-3; 11 nucleotides match TRBD2. This CDR3 spans 13 amino acids. The germline V gene has CDR1 SNHLY and CDR2 FYNNEI. V lost 9 bases to trimming and J lost 5 bases; unmatched junction nucleotides: 4. CDR3 protein: CASSGGAKDTQYF. For the CDR3, the DNA is TGTGCCAGTAGCGGGGGGGCCAAAGATACGCAGTATTTT.

The chain links TRBV2 to TRBJ2-5; TRBD2 agrees at 15 bases. Unmatched junction bases numbered 6, after V lost 10 bases and J lost 3 bases. There are 15 residues in the CDR3. The germline CDR1 and CDR2 sequences are SNHLY and FYNNEI. For the CDR3, the DNA is TGTGCCACCGCCCGGACTAGCGGGAGGGAAGAGACCCAGTACTTC. It codes for CATARTSGREETQYF.

This chain uses TRBV30 with TRBJ2-3; 8 nucleotides line up with TRBD1. The CDR3 runs 15 residues. The V gene end was trimmed by 1 base and the J gene end by 4 bases; junction bases not matched to a gene: 7. Germline V gene sequence: CDR1 GTSNPN, CDR2 SVGIG (reference sequence). The CDR3 protein is CAWSGGRGPADTQYF. CDR3 DNA sequence: TGTGCCTGGAGTGGTGGCAGGGGGCCAGCAGATACGCAGTATTTT.

The chain links TRBV29-1 to TRBJ1-1; TRBD1 agrees at 7 bases. Germline assignment: CDR1 SQVTM and CDR2 ANQGSEA. The CDR3 covers 18 residues. V shed 6 bases, J shed 8 bases, and the junction held 27 bases outside the gene matches. The CDR3, as DNA: TGCAGCGTCAAGAGTCCCCCTCGGAACAGGGGCTTATTGCGCGAAGCTTTCTTT. Its translation: CSVKSPPRNRGLLREAFF.

A few counts support this clone. V gene TRBV7-2 combines with J gene TRBJ2-4; 9 bases line up with TRBD1. The V gene's germline CDR1 is SGHTA and CDR2 FQGNSA. This CDR3 contains 17 residues. The V segment lost 5 bases and the J segment 0 bases; nucleotides outside the gene matches: 8. CDR3 sequence (DNA): TGTGCCAGCAGCAGTGGACAGGGGACCCTAGCCAAAAACATTCAGTACTTC. This translates into CASSSGQGTLAKNIQYF.

This clone showed up just once. The chain employs TRBV24-1 and TRBJ2-1; perhaps TRBD2 as D (6 bases). V gave up 4 bases and J gave up 1 base, with 19 bases separating them. Germline V gene sequence: CDR1 KGHDR, CDR2 SFDVKD. CDR3 length equals 18 residues. CDR3 bases: TGTGCCACCAGTGACTCCACCCGGGACGGAGGGTCCTACAATGAGCAGTTCTTC. This encodes CATSDSTRDGGSYNEQFF.

This chain joins TRBV3-1 (or the pseudogene TRBV3-2) and TRBJ2-7; 8 bases agree with TRBD1. The CDR3 runs 17 residues. V was clipped by 1 base and J by 0 bases; unmatched bases: 8. CDR1 is LGHDT and CDR2 is YNNKEL in the germline V gene (reference sequence). The CDR3 DNA reads TGTGCCAGCAGCCAAGGCGAGGACAGGGCTTCCTCCTACGAGCAGTACTTC. It is translated as CASSQGEDRASSYEQYF.

This chain links TRBV20-1 with TRBJ1-2, with D perhaps matching TRBD1 (5 bases). There are 11 residues in the CDR3. Trimming shortened V by 5 bases and J by 4 bases, and 8 bases separated the two germline ends. Looked up from germline, CDR1 is DFQATT and CDR2 is SNEGSKA (reference sequence). In DNA form, the CDR3 reads TGCAGTGCTCATGACAGCTATGGCTACACCTTC. Its protein product is CSAHDSYGYTF.

This clone was detected once. The rearrangement links TRBV24-1 to TRBJ2-1; D gene uncertain. The CDR3 covers 14 residues. CDR1 is KGHDR and CDR2 is SFDVKD in the germline V gene. The ends were cut back, 0 bases at V and 2 bases at J, with 4 bases in the middle. CDR3 residues: CATSDLPPYNEQFF. In nucleotides, the CDR3 is TGTGCCACCAGTGATTTGCCCCCCTACAATGAGCAGTTCTTC.

The rearrangement links TRBV5-6 to TRBJ2-5, with D tentatively TRBD1 or TRBD2 (5 bases each). CDR1 and CDR2 (germline): SGHDT, YYEEEE. This CDR3 has 11 amino acids. The V end lost 1 base, the J end lost 9 bases, and 7 bases lay between the germline ends. CDR3 nucleotide sequence: TGTGCCAGCAGCTTGATGGGGGCCCAGTACTTC. Translating gives CASSLMGAQYF.

V is TRBV3-1 (or the pseudogene TRBV3-2) and J is TRBJ1-6, with D possibly matching TRBD1 (6 bases). Trimming left V 4 bases short and J 4 bases short, with 11 bases between. This CDR3 has 15 amino acids. Per germline, CDR1 LGHDT and CDR2 YNNKEL (reference sequence). The CDR3 coding sequence is TGTGCCAGCAGCCCCAGGGGCCTTTATAATTCACCCCTCCACTTT. Amino acid sequence: CASSPRGLYNSPLHF.

The chain has TRBV7-9 and TRBJ1-1; D unresolved. Trimming shortened V by 4 bases and J by 10 bases, and 16 bases separated the two germline ends. The CDR3 extends over 13 amino acids. The germline gives CDR1 SEHNR, CDR2 FQNEAQ (reference sequence). The CDR3 here is CASSYESGVGAFF. Here the CDR3 DNA reads TGTGCCAGCAGCTACGAGAGCGGGGTAGGAGCTTTCTTT.

This chain connects TRBV9 to TRBJ2-1; D is possibly TRBD2 (7 bases). Germline CDR1 SGDLS, CDR2 YYNGEE. V shed 0 bases and J shed 4 bases, with 20 bases lying between them. The length of the CDR3 is 18 residues. The CDR3 region has the DNA TGTGCCAGCAGCGTAGACCCCCTCCGGGGGGCGACGTACAATGAGCAGTTCTTC. This translates into CASSVDPLRGATYNEQFF.

The chain links TRBV7-2 to TRBJ2-7; 8 bases align to TRBD2. The CDR3 has 17 residues. V dropped 0 bases and J dropped 0; count of bases not matched to a gene: 7. Per the germline V gene, CDR1 is SGHTA and CDR2 is FQGNSA. The CDR3 loop reads CASSLAPSGLLSYEQYF. The CDR3 DNA reads as TGTGCCAGCAGCTTAGCGCCTAGCGGGTTACTCTCCTACGAGCAGTACTTC.